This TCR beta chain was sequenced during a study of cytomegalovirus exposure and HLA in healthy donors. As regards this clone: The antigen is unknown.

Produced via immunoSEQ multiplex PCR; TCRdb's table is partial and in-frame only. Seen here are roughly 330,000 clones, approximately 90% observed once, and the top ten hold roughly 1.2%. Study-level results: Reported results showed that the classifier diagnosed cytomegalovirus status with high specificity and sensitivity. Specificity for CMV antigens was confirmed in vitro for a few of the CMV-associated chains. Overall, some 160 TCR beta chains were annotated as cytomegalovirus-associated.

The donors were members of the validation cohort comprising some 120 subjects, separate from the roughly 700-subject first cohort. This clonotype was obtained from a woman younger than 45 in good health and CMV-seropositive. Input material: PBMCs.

The CDR3 DNA reads as TGTGCCAGCAGACTAGCGGGAGGAGAGACCCAGTACTTC. This gives the protein CASRLAGGETQYF. V usage is TRBV5-4 and J usage is TRBJ2-5, with 12 bases fitting TRBD2. The CDR3 sequence is 13 residues long. The trim removed 5 bases at V and 4 bases at J, leaving 0 bases unmatched. Per the germline V gene, CDR1 is SGHNT and CDR2 is YYREEE (reference sequence).